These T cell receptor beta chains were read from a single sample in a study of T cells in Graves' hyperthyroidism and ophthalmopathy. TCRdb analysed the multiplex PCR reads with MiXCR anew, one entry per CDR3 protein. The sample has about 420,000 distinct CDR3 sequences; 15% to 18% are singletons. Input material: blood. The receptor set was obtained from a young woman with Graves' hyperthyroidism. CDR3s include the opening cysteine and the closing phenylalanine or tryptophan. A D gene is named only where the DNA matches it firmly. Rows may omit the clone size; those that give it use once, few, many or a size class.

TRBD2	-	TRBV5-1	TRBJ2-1	CASSSHPAGGYNEQFF	TGCGCCAGCAGTTCACATCCGGCGGGAGGGTACAATGAGCAGTTCTTC
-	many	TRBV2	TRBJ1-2	CASRGGLGYTF	TGTGCCAGCAGGGGGGGCTTAGGCTACACCTTC
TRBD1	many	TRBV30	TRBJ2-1	CAWSVRDRSKNEQFF	TGTGCCTGGAGTGTTAGGGACAGGTCGAAGAATGAGCAGTTCTTC
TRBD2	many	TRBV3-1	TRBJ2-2	CASSQEGLAVNTGELFF	TGTGCCAGCAGCCAAGAGGGACTAGCAGTGAACACCGGGGAGCTGTTTTTT
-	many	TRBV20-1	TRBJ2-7	CSARPSQGLSYEQYF	TGCAGTGCTAGACCATCCCAGGGACTCTCCTACGAGCAGTACTTC
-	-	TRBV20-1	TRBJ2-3	CSVQGQRTDTRYF	TGCAGTGTCCAGGGGCAAAGGACAGATACGCGGTATTTT
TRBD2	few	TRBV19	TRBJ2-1	CASSLGSTSVPDNEQFF	TGTGCCAGTAGTCTAGGGTCGACTAGCGTCCCGGACAATGAGCAGTTCTTC
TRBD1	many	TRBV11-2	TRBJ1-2	CASSSDRVYGYTF	TGTGCCAGCAGCTCCGACAGGGTTTATGGCTACACCTTC
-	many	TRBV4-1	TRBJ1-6	CASSQGAGDSSYNSPLHF	TGCGCCAGCAGCCAAGGTGCAGGGGATAGCTCCTATAATTCACCCCTCCACTTT
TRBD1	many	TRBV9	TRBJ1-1	CASSPLGQDSGEAFF	TGTGCCAGCAGCCCCCTGGGACAGGACAGTGGTGAAGCTTTCTTT
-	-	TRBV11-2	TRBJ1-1	CASSSASLGPEAFF	TGTGCCAGCAGTTCAGCCTCCTTGGGTCCTGAAGCTTTCTTT
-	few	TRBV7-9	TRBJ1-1	CASSLGGAETEAFF	TGTGCCAGCAGCTTAGGGGGCGCAGAAACTGAAGCTTTCTTT
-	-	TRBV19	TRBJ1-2	CASSEGFIYGYTF	TGTGCCAGTAGTGAAGGTTTTATCTATGGCTACACCTTC
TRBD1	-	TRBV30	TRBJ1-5	CAWSGTGVNQPQHF	TGTGCCTGGAGTGGGACAGGGGTGAATCAGCCCCAGCATTTT
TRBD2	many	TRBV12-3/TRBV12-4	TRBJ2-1	CASSLETSYDNEQFF	TGTGCCAGCAGTTTAGAGACTAGCTATGACAATGAGCAGTTCTTC
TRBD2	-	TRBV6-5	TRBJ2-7	CASSYTGGSIYEQYF	TGTGCCAGCAGTTACACGGGAGGGTCTATCTACGAGCAGTACTTC
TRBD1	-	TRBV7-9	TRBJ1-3	CASSRDPGQLYSGNTIYF	TGTGCCAGTTCAAGAGACCCGGGACAGCTTTACTCTGGAAACACCATATATTTT
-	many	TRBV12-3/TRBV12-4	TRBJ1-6	CASSIPPGSPLHF	TGTGCCAGCAGTATCCCACCCGGTTCACCCCTCCACTTT
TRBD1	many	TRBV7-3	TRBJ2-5	CASSSEGAIGSQETQYF	TGTGCCAGCAGCTCCGAGGGGGCGATCGGAAGCCAAGAGACCCAGTACTTC
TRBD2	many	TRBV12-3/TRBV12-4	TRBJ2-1	CASNNGLAGYNEQFF	TGTGCCAGCAATAACGGACTAGCGGGGTACAATGAGCAGTTCTTC
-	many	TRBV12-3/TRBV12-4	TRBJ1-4	CASSLMGGTNEKLFF	TGTGCCAGCAGCCTCATGGGGGGGACTAATGAAAAACTGTTTTTT
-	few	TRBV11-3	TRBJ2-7	CASGRGSDYEQYF	TGTGCCAGCGGGCGGGGATCGGACTACGAGCAGTACTTC
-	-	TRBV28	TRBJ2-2	CASSFNLNTGELFF	TGTGCCAGCAGTTTTAACCTGAACACCGGGGAGCTGTTTTTT
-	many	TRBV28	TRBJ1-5	CASSLRGRSNQPQHF	TGTGCCAGCAGTTTACGGGGGCGTAGCAATCAGCCCCAGCATTTT
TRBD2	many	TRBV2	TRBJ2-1	CASSNPGLPLHNEQFF	TGTGCCAGCAGTAATCCGGGACTACCCCTACACAATGAGCAGTTCTTC
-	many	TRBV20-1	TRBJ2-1	CSARVGRGGYNEQLF	TGCAGTGCTAGAGTGGGGAGGGGGGGGTACAATGAGCAGCTCTTC
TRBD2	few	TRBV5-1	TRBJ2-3	CASSPHASGRPSLEDTQYF	TGCGCCAGCAGCCCCCACGCTAGCGGGAGGCCCTCACTTGAGGATACGCAGTATTTT
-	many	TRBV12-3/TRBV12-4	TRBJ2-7	CASSLSSTAYEQYF	TGTGCCAGCAGTTTGTCCTCCACGGCGTACGAGCAGTACTTC
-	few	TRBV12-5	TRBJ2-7	CASGLVLTTAYEQYF	TGTGCTAGTGGTTTGGTACTCACGACAGCCTACGAGCAGTACTTC
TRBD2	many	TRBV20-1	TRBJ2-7	CSARVPETSGGFDEQYF	TGCAGTGCTAGAGTACCCGAGACTAGCGGGGGGTTCGACGAGCAGTACTTC
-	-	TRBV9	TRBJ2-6	CASSVGGGANVLTF	TGTGCCAGCAGCGTTGGGGGTGGGGCCAACGTCCTGACTTTC
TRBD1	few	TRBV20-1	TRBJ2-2	CSARDREGGGGELFF	TGCAGTGCTAGAGATCGGGAAGGGGGCGGCGGGGAGCTGTTTTTT
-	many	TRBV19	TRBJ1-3	CASRSAGSGNTIYF	TGTGCCAGTAGGAGTGCCGGCTCTGGAAACACCATATATTTT
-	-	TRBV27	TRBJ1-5	CASSFRRTNSNQPQHF	TGTGCCAGCAGTTTTCGACGGACAAATAGCAATCAGCCCCAGCATTTT
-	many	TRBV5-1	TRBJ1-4	CASSLVRGTGEKLFF	TGCGCCAGCAGCTTGGTAAGGGGCACAGGTGAAAAACTGTTTTTT
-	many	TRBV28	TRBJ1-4	CATKDEKLFF	TGTGCCACCAAAGATGAAAAACTGTTTTTT
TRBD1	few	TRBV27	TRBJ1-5	CASRKTGGRSQPQHF	TGTGCCAGCAGAAAAACAGGGGGCCGGAGTCAGCCCCAGCATTTT
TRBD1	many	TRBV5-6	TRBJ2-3	CASSIDRVTDTQYF	TGTGCCAGCAGCATAGACAGGGTCACAGATACGCAGTATTTT
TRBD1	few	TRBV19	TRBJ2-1	CASTLGTGVYNEQFF	TGTGCCAGCACTCTTGGGACAGGGGTCTACAATGAGCAGTTCTTC
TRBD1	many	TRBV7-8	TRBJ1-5	CASTPDRGLEFSNQPQHF	TGTGCCAGCACCCCTGACAGGGGCCTAGAATTTAGCAATCAGCCCCAGCATTTT
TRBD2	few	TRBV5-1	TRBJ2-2	CASSLALGLALTGELFF	TGCGCCAGCAGCCTGGCCTTGGGACTAGCGCTCACCGGGGAGCTGTTTTTT
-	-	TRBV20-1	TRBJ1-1	CSARDPGASDTEAFF	TGCAGTGCTAGAGATCCGGGCGCCTCCGACACTGAAGCTTTCTTT